This T cell receptor (beta chain) originates from a study of spatial heterogeneity in lung cancer. Study information: Around 22 months after resection was the median timing of the follow-up PBMC samples, which were sequenced when available.

Described time point: blood at routine non-recurrence follow-up after resection. The CDR3 is made up of 14 amino acids. The junction had 7 bases not matched to a gene; V was cut back by 5 bases and J by 4 bases. The V gene's germline CDR1 is LGHDT and CDR2 YNNKEL (reference sequence). In TCRdb, the 5' RACE reads were re-called with MiXCR into one record per CDR3 protein. The top ten clones hold around 47% of a sample with more than 9,000 distinct CDR3 sequences, 21% of them seen once. The source of this sequence is a male donor with early-stage non-small cell lung cancer. The genes are TRBV3-1 and TRBJ1-2; 7 positions agree with TRBD1. Sequenced here: PBMCs, sampled at follow-up. In DNA, the CDR3 is TGTGCCAGCAGCATCCGGACAGGTCCCTATGGCTACACCTTC. Its translation: CASSIRTGPYGYTF.